This is a list of T cell receptor beta chains from one sample in a study of T cells after yellow fever vaccination. TCRdb reprocessed the 5' RACE reads with MiXCR, giving one entry per CDR3 protein. The sample shows 400,000 to 650,000 distinct CDR3 sequences, just over 20% of them seen only once. The source material was PBMCs, sampled 21 days after the first yellow fever vaccination. These receptors came from a man younger than 30 who received the YFV17D yellow fever vaccine. Each CDR3 is given with its conserved first and last residue. Fields, in order: V gene, J gene, CDR3 protein.

V: TRBV5-6; J: TRBJ2-1; CDR3: CASSFRVGVNEQLF
V: TRBV29-1; J: TRBJ2-5; CDR3: CSVEGTQGVLETQYF
V: TRBV20-1; J: TRBJ2-1; CDR3: CSAPRTSGRMHYNEQFF
V: TRBV7-9; J: TRBJ2-7; CDR3: CASSFTQGTYEQYF
V: TRBV7-9; J: TRBJ2-3; CDR3: CASSSGQGGTDTQYF
V: TRBV7-8; J: TRBJ1-3; CDR3: CASSLASQGRVGNTIYF
V: TRBV5-1; J: TRBJ1-1; CDR3: CASSFGTGATGTEAFF
V: TRBV28; J: TRBJ2-5; CDR3: CASSPTYKTQYF
V: TRBV18; J: TRBJ1-2; CDR3: CASSPTRVGAEGYTF
V: TRBV20-1; J: TRBJ1-6; CDR3: CSATPAGASSPLHF
V: TRBV7-8; J: TRBJ2-5; CDR3: CASSLVTSGGGETQYF
V: TRBV20-1; J: TRBJ2-2; CDR3: CSASVRASTGELFF
V: TRBV7-9; J: TRBJ2-7; CDR3: CASSLVGFIDEQYF
V: TRBV21-1; J: TRBJ2-1; CDR3: CASSIGASSPDEQFF
V: TRBV12-3/TRBV12-4; J: TRBJ2-3; CDR3: CASSFSGATDTQYF
V: TRBV7-8; J: TRBJ2-3; CDR3: CASSPADGANTQYF
V: TRBV12-3/TRBV12-4; J: TRBJ2-7; CDR3: CASSSGGTNEQYF
V: TRBV7-2; J: TRBJ2-5; CDR3: CASSLGTVKETQYF
V: TRBV23-1; J: TRBJ2-3; CDR3: CASSQSTPAEDTCTDTQYF
V: TRBV2; J: TRBJ1-6; CDR3: CASSPGQGKSPLHF
V: TRBV27; J: TRBJ1-3; CDR3: CASLNRNGNTIYF
V: TRBV7-2; J: TRBJ1-6; CDR3: CASTVSYDNSPLHF
V: TRBV12-3/TRBV12-4; J: TRBJ2-3; CDR3: CASSLRHTQYF
V: TRBV10-3; J: TRBJ1-2; CDR3: CAISRTGGGYGYTF
V: TRBV7-6; J: TRBJ2-3; CDR3: CASSSSGRQTSDTQYF
V: TRBV27; J: TRBJ1-5; CDR3: CASSLSWNVPQHF
V: TRBV29-1; J: TRBJ1-5; CDR3: CSVILAQADTNQPQHF
V: TRBV3-1; J: TRBJ2-5; CDR3: CASSRGPVETQYF
V: TRBV4-3; J: TRBJ2-1; CDR3: CASSQERAGYNEQFF